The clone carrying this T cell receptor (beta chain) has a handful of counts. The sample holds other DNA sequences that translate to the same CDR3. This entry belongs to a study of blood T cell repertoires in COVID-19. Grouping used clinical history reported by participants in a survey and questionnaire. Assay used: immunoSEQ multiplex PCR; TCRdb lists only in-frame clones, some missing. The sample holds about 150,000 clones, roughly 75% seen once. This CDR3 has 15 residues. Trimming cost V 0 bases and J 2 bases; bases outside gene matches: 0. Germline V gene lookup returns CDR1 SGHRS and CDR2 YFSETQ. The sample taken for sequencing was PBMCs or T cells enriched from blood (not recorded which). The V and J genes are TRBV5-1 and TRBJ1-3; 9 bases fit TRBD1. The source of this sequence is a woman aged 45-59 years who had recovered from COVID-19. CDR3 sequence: CASSLGQGAGNTIYF. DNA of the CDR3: TGCGCCAGCAGCTTGGGACAGGGGGCTGGAAACACCATATATTTT. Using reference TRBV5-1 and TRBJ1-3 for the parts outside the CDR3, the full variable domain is KAGVTQTPRYLIKTRGQQVTLSCSPISGHRSVSWYQQTPGQGLQFLFEYFSETQRNKGNFPGRFSGRQFSNSRSEMNVSTLELGDSALYLCASSLGQGAGNTIYFGEGSWLTVV.